This TCR beta chain was retrieved from a study of control samples from healthy donors and cancer patients. The germline V and J ends were trimmed by 4 bases and 7 bases, with 20 bases remaining between them. Per germline, CDR1 SGHDT and CDR2 YYEEEE. The CDR3 contains 16 residues. This table comes from immunoSEQ multiplex PCR, and its TCRdb copy is limited to in-frame clones, with some not included. Of some 74,000 clones in the sample, more than 70% are singletons; the top ten hold around 6%. This clonotype originated in a woman aged 50 to 60 in good health. The V call is TRBV5-6, the J call TRBJ1-4, with D possibly matching TRBD1 (5 bases). Sequences were obtained from blood. The CDR3 region has the DNA TGTGCCAGCAGCCCTAACCAACCCGGGACGGTTGAAAAACTGTTTTTT. Its translation: CASSPNQPGTVEKLFF.